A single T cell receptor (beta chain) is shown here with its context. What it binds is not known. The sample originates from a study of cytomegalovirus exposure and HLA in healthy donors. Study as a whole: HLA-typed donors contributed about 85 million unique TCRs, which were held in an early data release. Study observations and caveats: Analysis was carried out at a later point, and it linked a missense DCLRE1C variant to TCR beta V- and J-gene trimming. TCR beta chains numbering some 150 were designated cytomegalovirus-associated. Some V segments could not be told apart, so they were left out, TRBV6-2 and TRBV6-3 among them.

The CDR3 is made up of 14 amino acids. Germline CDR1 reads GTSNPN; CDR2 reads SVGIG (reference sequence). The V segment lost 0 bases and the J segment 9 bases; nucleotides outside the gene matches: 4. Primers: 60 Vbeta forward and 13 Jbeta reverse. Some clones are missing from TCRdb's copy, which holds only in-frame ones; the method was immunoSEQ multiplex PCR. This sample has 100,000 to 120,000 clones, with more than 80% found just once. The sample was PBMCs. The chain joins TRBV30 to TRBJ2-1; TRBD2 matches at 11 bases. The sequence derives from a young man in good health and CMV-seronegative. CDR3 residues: CAWSVGLAGGEQFF. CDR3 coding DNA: TGTGCCTGGAGTGTAGGCCTAGCGGGAGGTGAGCAGTTCTTC.